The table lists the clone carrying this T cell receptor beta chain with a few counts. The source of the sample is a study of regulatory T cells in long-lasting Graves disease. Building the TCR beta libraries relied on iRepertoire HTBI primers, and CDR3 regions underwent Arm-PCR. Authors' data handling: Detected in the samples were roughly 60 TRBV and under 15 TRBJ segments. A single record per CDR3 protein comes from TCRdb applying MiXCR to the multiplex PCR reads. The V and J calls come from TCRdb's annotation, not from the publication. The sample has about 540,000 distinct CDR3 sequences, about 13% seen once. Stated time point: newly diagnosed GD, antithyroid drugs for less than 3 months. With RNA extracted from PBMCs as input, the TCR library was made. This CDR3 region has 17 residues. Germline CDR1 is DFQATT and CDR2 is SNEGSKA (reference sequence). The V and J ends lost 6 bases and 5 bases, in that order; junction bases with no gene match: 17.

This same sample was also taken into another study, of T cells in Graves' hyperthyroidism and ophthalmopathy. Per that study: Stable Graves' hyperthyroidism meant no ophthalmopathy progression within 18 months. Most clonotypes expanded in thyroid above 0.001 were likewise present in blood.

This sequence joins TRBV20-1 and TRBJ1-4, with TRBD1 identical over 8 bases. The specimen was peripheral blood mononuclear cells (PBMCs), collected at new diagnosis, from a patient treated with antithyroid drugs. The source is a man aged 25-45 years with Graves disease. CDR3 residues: CSARRGRDRPSNEKLFF. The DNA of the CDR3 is TGCAGTGCAAGAAGGGGTCGGGACAGGCCCTCAAATGAAAAACTGTTTTTT.